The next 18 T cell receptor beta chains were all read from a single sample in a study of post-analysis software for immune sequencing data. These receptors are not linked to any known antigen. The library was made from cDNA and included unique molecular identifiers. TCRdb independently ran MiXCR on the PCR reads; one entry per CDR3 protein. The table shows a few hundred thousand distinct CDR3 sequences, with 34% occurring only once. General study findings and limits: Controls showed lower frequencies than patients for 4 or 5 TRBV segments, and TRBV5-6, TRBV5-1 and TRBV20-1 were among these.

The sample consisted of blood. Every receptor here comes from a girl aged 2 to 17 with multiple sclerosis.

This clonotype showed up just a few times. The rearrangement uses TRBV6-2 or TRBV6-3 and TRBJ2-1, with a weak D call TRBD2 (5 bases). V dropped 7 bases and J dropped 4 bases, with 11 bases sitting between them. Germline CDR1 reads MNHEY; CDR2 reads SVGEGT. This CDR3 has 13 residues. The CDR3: CASTPDLYNEQFF. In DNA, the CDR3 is TGTGCCAGCACCCCGGACTTATACAATGAGCAGTTCTTC.

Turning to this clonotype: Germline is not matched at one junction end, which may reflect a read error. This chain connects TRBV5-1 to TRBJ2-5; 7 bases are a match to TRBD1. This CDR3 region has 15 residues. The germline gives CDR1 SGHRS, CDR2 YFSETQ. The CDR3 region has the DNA TGCGCCAACAGCCGGTCCGGGACAGCCCAAGAGACCCAGTACTTC. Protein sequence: CANSRSGTAQETQYF.

As DNA, the CDR3 is TGTGCCAGCAGCGACAGGGTATCCGAGCAGTACTTC. It translates to CASSDRVSEQYF. The rearrangement joins TRBV27 to TRBJ2-7; 7 nucleotides agree with TRBD1. V lost 6 bases to trimming and J lost 6 bases; unmatched junction nucleotides: 5. CDR3 length equals 12 residues. CDR1 is MNHEY and CDR2 is SMNVEV in the germline V gene (reference sequence).

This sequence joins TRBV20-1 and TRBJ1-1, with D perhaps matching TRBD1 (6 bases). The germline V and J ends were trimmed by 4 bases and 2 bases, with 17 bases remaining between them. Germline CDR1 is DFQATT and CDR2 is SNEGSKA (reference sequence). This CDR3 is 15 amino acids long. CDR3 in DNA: TGCAGTGCTATGCCATACAGGGCGCCTAACACTGAAGCTTTCTTT. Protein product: CSAMPYRAPNTEAFF.

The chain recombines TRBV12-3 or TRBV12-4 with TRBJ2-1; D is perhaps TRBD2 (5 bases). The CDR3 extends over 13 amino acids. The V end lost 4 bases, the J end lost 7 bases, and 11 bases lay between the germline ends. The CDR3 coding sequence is TGTGCCAGCAGTTATTTAGGCGGGAATGAGCAGTTCTTC. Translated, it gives CASSYLGGNEQFF.

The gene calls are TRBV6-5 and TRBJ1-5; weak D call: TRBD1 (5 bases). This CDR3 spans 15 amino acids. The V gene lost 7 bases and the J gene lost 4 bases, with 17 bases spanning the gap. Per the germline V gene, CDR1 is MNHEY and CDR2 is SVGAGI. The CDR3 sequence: CASTPGTGNNQPQHF. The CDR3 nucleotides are TGTGCCAGCACCCCCGGGACGGGTAATAATCAGCCCCAGCATTTT.

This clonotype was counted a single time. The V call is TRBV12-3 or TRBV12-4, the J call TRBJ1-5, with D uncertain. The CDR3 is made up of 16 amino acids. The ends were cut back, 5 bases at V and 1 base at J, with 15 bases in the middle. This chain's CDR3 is CASSPRVGLSNQPQHF. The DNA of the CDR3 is TGTGCCAGCAGTCCCCGGGTAGGGTTGAGCAATCAGCCCCAGCATTTT.

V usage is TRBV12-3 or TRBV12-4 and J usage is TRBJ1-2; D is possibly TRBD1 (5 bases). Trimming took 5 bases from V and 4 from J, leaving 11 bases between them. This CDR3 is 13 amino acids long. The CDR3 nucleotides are TGTGCCAGCAGTCCCGACAGTTTCTATGGCTACACCTTC. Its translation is CASSPDSFYGYTF.

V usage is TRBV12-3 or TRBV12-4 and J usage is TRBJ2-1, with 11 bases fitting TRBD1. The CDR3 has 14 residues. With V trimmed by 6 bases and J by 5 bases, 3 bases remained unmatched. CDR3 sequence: CASRRTGGNNEQFF. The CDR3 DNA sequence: TGTGCCAGCAGGAGGACAGGGGGCAACAATGAGCAGTTCTTC.

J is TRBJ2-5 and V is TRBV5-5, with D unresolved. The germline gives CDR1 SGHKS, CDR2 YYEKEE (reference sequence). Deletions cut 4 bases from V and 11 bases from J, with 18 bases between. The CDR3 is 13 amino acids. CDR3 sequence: CASSIDPPQGQYF. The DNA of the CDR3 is TGTGCCAGCAGCATTGATCCCCCCCAAGGGCAGTACTTC.

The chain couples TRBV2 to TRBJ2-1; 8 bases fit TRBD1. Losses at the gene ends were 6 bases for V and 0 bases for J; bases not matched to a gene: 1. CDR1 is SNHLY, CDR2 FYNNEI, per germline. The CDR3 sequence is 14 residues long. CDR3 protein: CASRGTGSYNEQFF. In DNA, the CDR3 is TGTGCCAGCAGGGGGACAGGCTCCTACAATGAGCAGTTCTTC.

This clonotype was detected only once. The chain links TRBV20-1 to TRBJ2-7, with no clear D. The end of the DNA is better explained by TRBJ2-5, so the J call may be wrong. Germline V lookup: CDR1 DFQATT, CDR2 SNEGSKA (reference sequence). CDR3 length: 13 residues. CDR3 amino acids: CSARKTVMETQYF. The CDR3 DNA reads TGCAGTGCTAGAAAAACAGTCATGGAGACCCAGTACTTC.

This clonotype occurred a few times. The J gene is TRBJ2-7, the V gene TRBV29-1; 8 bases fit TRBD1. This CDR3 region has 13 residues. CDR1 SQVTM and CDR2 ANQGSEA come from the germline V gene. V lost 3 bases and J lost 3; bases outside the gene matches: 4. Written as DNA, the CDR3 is TGCAGCGTTGAGACAGGGGATTACTACGAGCAGTACTTC. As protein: CSVETGDYYEQYF.

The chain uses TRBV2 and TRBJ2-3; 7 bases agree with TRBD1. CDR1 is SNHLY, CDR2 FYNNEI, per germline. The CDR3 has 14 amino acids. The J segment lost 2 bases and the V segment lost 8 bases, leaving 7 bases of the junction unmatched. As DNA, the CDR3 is TGTGCCAGCGGGCCCGGGACAGCCACAGATACGCAGTATTTT. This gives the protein CASGPGTATDTQYF.

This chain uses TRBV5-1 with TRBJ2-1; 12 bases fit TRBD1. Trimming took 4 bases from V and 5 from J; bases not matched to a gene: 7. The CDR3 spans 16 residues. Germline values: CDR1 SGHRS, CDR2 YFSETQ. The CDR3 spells CASSIGTGGLDNEQFF. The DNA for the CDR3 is TGCGCCAGCAGCATCGGGACAGGGGGCCTGGACAATGAGCAGTTCTTC.

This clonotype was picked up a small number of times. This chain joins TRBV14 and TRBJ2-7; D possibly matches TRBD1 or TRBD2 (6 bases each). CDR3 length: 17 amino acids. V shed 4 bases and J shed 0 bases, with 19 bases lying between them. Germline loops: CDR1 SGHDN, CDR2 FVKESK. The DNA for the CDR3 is TGTGCCAGCAGCCCGAGACAACGGGGGCTACACTCCTACGAGCAGTACTTC. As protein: CASSPRQRGLHSYEQYF.

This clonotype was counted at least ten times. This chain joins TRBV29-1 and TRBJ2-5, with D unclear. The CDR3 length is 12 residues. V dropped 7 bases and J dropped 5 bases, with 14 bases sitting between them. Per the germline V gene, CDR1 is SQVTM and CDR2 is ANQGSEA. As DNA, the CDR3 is TGCAGCGCCGAAACCCAAAGGGAGACCCAGTACTTC. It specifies CSAETQRETQYF.

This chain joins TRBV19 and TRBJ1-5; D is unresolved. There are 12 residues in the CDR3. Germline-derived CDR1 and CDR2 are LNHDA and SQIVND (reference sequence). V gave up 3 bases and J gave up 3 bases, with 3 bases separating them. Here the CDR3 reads CASSIANQPQHF. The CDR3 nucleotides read TGTGCCAGTAGTATCGCCAATCAGCCCCAGCATTTT.